These T cell receptor beta chains were read from a single sample in a study of T cell responses to AZD1222 COVID-19 vaccine. Some clones are missing from TCRdb's copy, which holds only in-frame ones; the method was immunoSEQ multiplex PCR. Of 100,000 to 120,000 clones in the sample, around 81% were seen once. Material: peripheral blood, obtained on day 0 of AZD1222 vaccination. The receptors derive from an adult in good health. The CDR3 runs from the conserved cysteine through the conserved F or W. D genes are given only for firm matches. Some rows have no size entry. The others give once, few or many, or a class for an expanded clone.

>TRBJ2-2|few|NA|TRBV18
CASSPPGGELFF
TGTGCCAGCTCCCCTCCTGGCGGGGAGCTGTTTTTT
>TRBJ2-7|NA|TRBD2|TRBV7-8
CASRALAGTRGEQYF
TGTGCCAGCAGGGCTCTAGCGGGGACGCGGGGAGAGCAGTACTTC
>TRBJ2-7|NA|NA|TRBV10-2
CASSEVGGEQYF
TGCGCCAGCAGTGAGGTGGGGGGAGAGCAGTACTTC
>TRBJ2-7|NA|NA|TRBV5-5
CASSKPRVSYEQYF
TGTGCCAGCAGCAAACCCCGGGTCTCCTACGAGCAGTACTTC
>TRBJ1-3|few|NA|TRBV5-1
CASSLGSSGNTIYF
TGCGCCAGCAGCTTGGGAAGCTCTGGAAACACCATATATTTT
>TRBJ1-1|NA|NA|TRBV2
CASSEVKTEAFF
TGTGCCAGCAGTGAAGTTAAGACTGAAGCTTTCTTT
>TRBJ2-7|NA|NA|TRBV28
CASIGLTTSYEQYF
TGTGCCAGCATTGGGTTGACAACATCCTACGAGCAGTACTTC
>TRBJ2-5|once|TRBD2|TRBV3-1/TRBV3-2
CASSQWTSGRSETQYF
TGTGCCAGCAGCCAATGGACTAGCGGGAGATCTGAGACCCAGTACTTC
>TRBJ2-7|NA|TRBD1|TRBV18
CASSERTGKPYEQYF
TGTGCCAGCTCGGAGCGGACAGGGAAGCCCTACGAGCAGTACTTC
>TRBJ2-5|NA|NA|TRBV6-5
CASQRTQQGTQYF
TGTGCCAGCCAGAGGACCCAGCAAGGGACCCAGTACTTC
>TRBJ1-1|NA|NA|TRBV28
CASSLSTITEAFF
TGTGCCAGCAGCCTCAGTACAATAACTGAAGCTTTCTTT
>TRBJ2-5|NA|NA|TRBV5-1
CASSFSRGETQYF
TGCGCCAGCAGCTTTTCACGTGGGGAGACCCAGTACTTC